This entry is about one T cell receptor beta chain. Its antigen is undetermined. This record belongs to a study of neoadjuvant anti-PD-1 for oral cavity cancer. Study-wide findings and caveats: PBMC Gini-index clonality exceeded responders' in non-responders post-nivolumab.

Time point meaning: after neoadjuvant nivolumab, at surgical resection. Stage II-IVA oral cavity squamous cell carcinoma was new and untreated by systemic or radiation therapy. This table comes from immunoSEQ multiplex PCR, and its TCRdb copy is limited to in-frame clones, with some not included. The sample has about 42,000 clones, about three quarters seen once; the top ten hold 4% to 5.5%. Germline assignment: CDR1 MRHNA and CDR2 SNTAGT. The CDR3 length is 13 residues. Trimming pared 3 bases from V and 7 bases from J, leaving 10 bases between. Here the sequenced sample was PBMCs, taken after nivolumab (anti-PD-1) treatment. The gene calls are TRBV6-4 and TRBJ1-5; unclear D gene. This receptor was identified in a person aged 40-85 years with oral cavity squamous cell carcinoma. Here the CDR3 DNA reads TGTGCCAGCAGTGAGGGGATGGGACAGCCCCAGCATTTT. Encoded protein: CASSEGMGQPQHF.